This T cell receptor beta chain was profiled in a study of blood T cell repertoires in COVID-19. Study overall: Italy, Spain and the United States were the sources of the convalescent and acute COVID-19 samples. From T cells, B-cell-depleted T cells, or PBMCs came the material, which was cDNA or gDNA.

As originally analysed: Quantification of nucleated cells was approximated via reference gene primer amplification. The repertoire was sequenced with immunoSEQ multiplex PCR; TCRdb's copy has only in-frame clones and lacks some. V and J calls plus clone size are reproduced from that table; the DNA served to infer D and trimming. This table holds about 90,000 clones, around 85% found once. Germline V gene data show CDR1 as MDHEN and CDR2 as SYDVKM. There are 16 residues in the CDR3. The V segment lost 3 bases and the J segment 6 bases; nucleotides outside the gene matches: 9. Sequenced: peripheral blood. This TCR derives from a woman in her 70s with active or convalescent COVID-19. The chain couples TRBV28 to TRBJ2-4; 9 bases map to TRBD1. CDR3 in amino acids: CASSLGGQGFGNIQYF. The CDR3, as DNA: TGTGCCAGCAGTTTGGGGGGACAGGGTTTCGGAAACATTCAGTACTTC.